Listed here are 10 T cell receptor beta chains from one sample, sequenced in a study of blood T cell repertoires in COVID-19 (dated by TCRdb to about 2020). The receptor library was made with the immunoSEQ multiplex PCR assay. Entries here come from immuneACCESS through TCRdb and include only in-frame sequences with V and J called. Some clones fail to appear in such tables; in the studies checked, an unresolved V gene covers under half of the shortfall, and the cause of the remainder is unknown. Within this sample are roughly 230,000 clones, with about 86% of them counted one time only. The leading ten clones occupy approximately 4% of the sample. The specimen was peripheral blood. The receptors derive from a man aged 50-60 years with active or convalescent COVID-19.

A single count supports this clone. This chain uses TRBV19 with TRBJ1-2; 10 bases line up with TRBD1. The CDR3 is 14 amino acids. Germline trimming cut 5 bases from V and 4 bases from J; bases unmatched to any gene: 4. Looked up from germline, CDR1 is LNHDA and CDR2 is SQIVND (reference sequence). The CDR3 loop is CASSFRQGAYGYTF. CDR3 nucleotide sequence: TGTGCCAGTAGTTTCCGACAGGGGGCCTATGGCTACACCTTC.

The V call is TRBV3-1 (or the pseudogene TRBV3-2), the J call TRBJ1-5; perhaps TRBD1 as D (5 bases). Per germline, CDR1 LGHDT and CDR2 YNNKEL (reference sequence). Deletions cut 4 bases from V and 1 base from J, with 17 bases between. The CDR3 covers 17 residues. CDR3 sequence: CASSPQYQGESNQPQHF. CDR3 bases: TGTGCCAGCAGCCCACAATACCAGGGTGAGAGCAATCAGCCCCAGCATTTT.

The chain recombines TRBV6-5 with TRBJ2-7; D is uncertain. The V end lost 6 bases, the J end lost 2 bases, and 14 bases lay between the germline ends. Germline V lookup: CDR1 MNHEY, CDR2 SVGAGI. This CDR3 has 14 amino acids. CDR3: CASRSLSPPYEQYF. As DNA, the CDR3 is TGTGCCAGCAGGTCACTATCCCCCCCCTACGAGCAGTACTTC.

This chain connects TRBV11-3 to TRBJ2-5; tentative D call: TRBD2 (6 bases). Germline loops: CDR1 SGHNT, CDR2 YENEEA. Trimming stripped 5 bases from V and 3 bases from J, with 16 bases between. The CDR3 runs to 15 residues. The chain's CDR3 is CASSLGGELEETQYF. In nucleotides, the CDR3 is TGTGCCAGCAGCCTCGGCGGGGAGTTAGAAGAGACCCAGTACTTC.

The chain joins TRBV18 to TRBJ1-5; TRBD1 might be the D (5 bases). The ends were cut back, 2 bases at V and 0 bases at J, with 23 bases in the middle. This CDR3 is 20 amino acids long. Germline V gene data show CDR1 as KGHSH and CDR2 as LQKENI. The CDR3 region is CASSPVAVGLRQYSNQPQHF. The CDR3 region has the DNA TGTGCCAGCTCACCAGTTGCCGTAGGCCTGAGACAGTATAGCAATCAGCCCCAGCATTTT.

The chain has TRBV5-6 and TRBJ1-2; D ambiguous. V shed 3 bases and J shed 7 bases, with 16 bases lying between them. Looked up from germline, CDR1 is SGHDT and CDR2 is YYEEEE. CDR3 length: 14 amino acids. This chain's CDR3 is CASSWRGGHGGYTF. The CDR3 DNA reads TGTGCCAGCAGCTGGCGGGGTGGCCACGGTGGCTACACCTTC.

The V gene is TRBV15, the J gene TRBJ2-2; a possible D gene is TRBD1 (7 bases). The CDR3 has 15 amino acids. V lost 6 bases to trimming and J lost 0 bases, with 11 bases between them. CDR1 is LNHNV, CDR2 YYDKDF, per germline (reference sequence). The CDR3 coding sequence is TGTGCCACCAGTAGCGGACAGGCGAACACCGGGGAGCTGTTTTTT. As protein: CATSSGQANTGELFF.

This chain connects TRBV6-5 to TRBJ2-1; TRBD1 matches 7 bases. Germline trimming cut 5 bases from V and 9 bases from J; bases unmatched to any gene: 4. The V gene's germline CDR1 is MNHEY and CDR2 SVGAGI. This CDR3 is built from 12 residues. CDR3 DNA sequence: TGTGCCAGCAGTCTGACAGGGTTTGAGCAGTTCTTC. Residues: CASSLTGFEQFF.

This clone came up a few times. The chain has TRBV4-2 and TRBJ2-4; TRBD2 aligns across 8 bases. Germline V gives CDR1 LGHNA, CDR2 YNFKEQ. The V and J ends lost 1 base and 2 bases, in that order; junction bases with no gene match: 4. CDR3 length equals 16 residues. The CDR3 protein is CASSQASGGSKNIQYF. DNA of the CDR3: TGTGCCAGCAGCCAAGCCAGCGGGGGATCCAAAAACATTCAGTACTTC.

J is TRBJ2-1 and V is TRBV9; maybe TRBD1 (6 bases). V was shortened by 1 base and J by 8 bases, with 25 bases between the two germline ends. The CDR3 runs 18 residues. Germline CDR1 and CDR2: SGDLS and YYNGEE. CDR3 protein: CASSVNPLTGFFRDEQFF. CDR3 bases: TGTGCCAGCAGCGTAAACCCCCTCACAGGGTTCTTTAGGGATGAGCAGTTCTTC.